This TCR beta chain comes out of a study of T cells in Graves' hyperthyroidism and ophthalmopathy. Study results and caveats: Progression to ophthalmopathy was predicted a median of 6.5 months early. Blood held most thyroid clonotypes expanded above 0.001 frequency. A model using 13 V-J features told ophthalmopathy apart from stable hyperthyroidism.

In regard to this clonotype: The antigen is unknown.

Patients aged 18 to 65 had newly diagnosed hyperthyroidism lasting under 2 months. Amplification targeted TCR beta CDR3 regions from RNA transcripts. The HTBI primer set drove a first-round RT-PCR of the TCR CDR3. TCRdb fed the multiplex PCR reads into MiXCR, producing one record per CDR3 protein. The sample consists of hundreds of thousands of distinct CDR3 sequences, around 42% of them appearing once. Sequencing input: peripheral blood or thyroid tissue (not recorded which). This receptor was taken from a woman aged 18-35 years with Graves' hyperthyroidism.

The CDR3 loop reads CASSLLSDSYEQYF. CDR3 nucleotides: TGTGCCAGCAGTTTATTGAGCGACTCCTACGAGCAGTACTTC. The chain recombines TRBV2 with TRBJ2-7; D is uncertain. V shed 5 bases and J shed 0 bases, with 11 bases lying between them. Germline-derived CDR1 and CDR2 are SNHLY and FYNNEI. This CDR3 has 14 amino acids.